This T cell receptor (beta chain) was sequenced for a study of T cell responses to AZD1222 COVID-19 vaccine. Findings and caveats of the study: Within unmutated variant regions lay the reported targets of nearly half of spike-specific TCRs. Repertoire sampling happened only post peak T cell response. Baseline seropositivity occurred in only a handful of AZD1222 recipients.

TCRdb's copy holds only in-frame clones and misses some; the assay was immunoSEQ multiplex PCR. The table records around 83,000 clones, 75% to 95% of them present only once. With regard to this clone: Antigen: not known.

The CDR3 runs to 13 residues. V was pared by 5 bases and J by 7 bases, with 12 bases between. Analysis merged second doses at about 4 or about 12 weeks. The receptor's source is an adult who received the AZD1222 COVID-19 vaccine. The material was peripheral blood, obtained 28 days after the second AZD1222 dose. The chain has TRBV12-3 or TRBV12-4 and TRBJ1-3; D remains ambiguous. The CDR3 DNA reads as TGTGCCAGCAGTAGCCCCCGCGGGAACACCATATATTTT. It specifies CASSSPRGNTIYF.